The subject of this entry is one T cell receptor (beta chain). Its specificity is unknown. The data were obtained in a study of shared clonotypes between healthy human individuals. Partitioning of CD4+ cells yielded a CD45RA+ naive subset and a CD45RA-negative memory subset. Trimming took off 5 bases at V and 2 bases at J, with 9 bases between the two ends. The CDR3 loop spans 13 amino acids. Germline CDR1 reads LGHNT; CDR2 reads FRNRAP. Sorted-subset replicate PCRs used 200 ng DNA, around 27,000 T cell genomes. Sequencing used immunoSEQ multiplex PCR; TCRdb keeps in-frame clones, though not all of them. The sample gives about 1.1 million clones, approximately 75% of which show up once; about 0.89% is in the top ten. Findings and limits, study-wide: It was the non-shared clonotypes that had lower generation probabilities than clonotypes shared by all four donors. An anticipated effect of sequencing depth on clonotype sharing among donors was recognized.

Sequenced: memory CD4+ T cells from PBMCs. Stated subset: CD45RA-negative fraction. This clonotype was sampled from a man between 18 and 29 years old in good health. Some clones in this sample may be carry-over from other donors' samples. The rearrangement uses TRBV12-5 and TRBJ1-1, with D perhaps TRBD1 (5 bases). This chain's CDR3 is CASGPDTNTEAFF. CDR3 nucleotide sequence: TGTGCTAGTGGTCCGGACACCAACACTGAAGCTTTCTTT.